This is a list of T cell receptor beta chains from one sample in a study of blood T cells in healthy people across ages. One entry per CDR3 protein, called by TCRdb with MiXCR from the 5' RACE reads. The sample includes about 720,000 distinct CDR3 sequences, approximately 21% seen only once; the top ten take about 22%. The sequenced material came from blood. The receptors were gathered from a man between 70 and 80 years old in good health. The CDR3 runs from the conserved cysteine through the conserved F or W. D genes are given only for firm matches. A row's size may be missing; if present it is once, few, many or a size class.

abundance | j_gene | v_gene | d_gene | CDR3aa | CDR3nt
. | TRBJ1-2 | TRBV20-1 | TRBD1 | CSATQGASYGYTF | TGCAGTGCTACTCAGGGGGCATCCTATGGCTACACCTTC
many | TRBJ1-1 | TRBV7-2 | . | CASSFSGVTEAFF | TGTGCCAGCAGCTTCTCTGGGGTTACTGAAGCTTTCTTT
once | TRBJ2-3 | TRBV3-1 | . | CASSQDQGRSFSTDTQYF | TGTGCCAGCAGCCAAGACCAGGGGAGATCTTTTAGCACAGATACGCAGTATTTT
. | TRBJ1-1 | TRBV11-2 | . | CASSFGQGGTEAFF | TGTGCCAGCAGCTTCGGCCAGGGTGGTACTGAAGCTTTCTTT
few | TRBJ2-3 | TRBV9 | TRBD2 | CASSGLAASTDTQYF | TGTGCCAGCAGCGGGCTAGCGGCTAGCACAGATACGCAGTATTTT
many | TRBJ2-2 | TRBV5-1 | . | CASSQGVGDSGELFF | TGCGCCAGCAGCCAAGGTGTAGGGGACTCCGGGGAGCTGTTTTTT
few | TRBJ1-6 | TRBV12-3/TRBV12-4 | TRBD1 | CASSLRGLGSPLHF | TGTGCCAGCAGTTTAAGGGGGCTTGGGTCACCCCTCCACTTT
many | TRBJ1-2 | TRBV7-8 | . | CASSLVREVSYGYTF | TGTGCCAGCAGCTTAGTGAGGGAGGTGAGCTATGGCTACACCTTC
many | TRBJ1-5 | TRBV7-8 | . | CASGTGQPQHF | TGTGCCAGCGGAACAGGTCAGCCCCAGCATTTT
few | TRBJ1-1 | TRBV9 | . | CASSVRVEDTEAFF | TGTGCCAGCAGCGTCAGGGTGGAAGACACTGAGGCTTTCTTT
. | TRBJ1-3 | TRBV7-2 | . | CASSLAAGQRRNTIYF | TGTGCCAGCAGCTTAGCGGCAGGGCAGAGGAGAAACACCATATATTTT
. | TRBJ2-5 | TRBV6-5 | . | CASTNGTGAETQYF | TGTGCCAGCACCAACGGGACGGGAGCAGAGACCCAGTACTTC
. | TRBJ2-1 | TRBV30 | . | CAWSGGTIGTEQFF | TGTGCCTGGAGTGGGGGGACCATAGGCACGGAGCAGTTCTTC
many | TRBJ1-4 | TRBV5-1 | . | CASSLNVASDGEKLFF | TGCGCCAGCAGCTTGAACGTGGCCTCAGACGGAGAAAAACTGTTTTTT